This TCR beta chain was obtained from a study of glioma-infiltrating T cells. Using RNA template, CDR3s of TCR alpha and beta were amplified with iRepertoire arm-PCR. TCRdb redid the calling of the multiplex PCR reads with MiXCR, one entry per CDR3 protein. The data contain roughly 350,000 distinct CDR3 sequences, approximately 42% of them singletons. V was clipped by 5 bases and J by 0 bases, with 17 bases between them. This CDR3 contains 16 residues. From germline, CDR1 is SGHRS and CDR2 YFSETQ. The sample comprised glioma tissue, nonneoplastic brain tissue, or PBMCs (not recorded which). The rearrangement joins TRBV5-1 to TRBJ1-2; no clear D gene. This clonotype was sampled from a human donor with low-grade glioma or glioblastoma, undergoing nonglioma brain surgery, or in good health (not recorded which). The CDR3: CASRPHWEQANYGYTF. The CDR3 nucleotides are TGCGCCAGCAGACCTCATTGGGAGCAAGCTAACTATGGCTACACCTTC.